This is a list of T cell receptor beta chains from one sample in a study of T cell responses to AZD1222 COVID-19 vaccine. Assay used: immunoSEQ multiplex PCR; TCRdb lists only in-frame clones, some missing. The data show 95,000 to 150,000 clones, 85% to 90% seen once. This specimen consisted of peripheral blood, obtained on day 0 of AZD1222 vaccination. These receptors were collected from an adult in good health. CDR3s include the opening cysteine and the closing phenylalanine or tryptophan. The order of the fields is V gene, CDR3 length, D gene, clone size, J gene, CDR3 DNA, CDR3 protein. A D gene is named only where the DNA matches it firmly. Some rows have no size entry. The others give once, few or many, or a class for an expanded clone.

TRBV3-1/TRBV3-2	14	TRBD1	.	TRBJ1-5	TGTGCCAGCAGCCAAGGGACAGGAAATCAGCCCCAGCATTTT	CASSQGTGNQPQHF
TRBV5-4	16	TRBD1	.	TRBJ1-2	TGTGCCAGCAGCTCCGGGACAGGGGGCATTAGCTATGGCTACACCTTC	CASSSGTGGISYGYTF
TRBV7-7	15	TRBD2	once	TRBJ2-3	TGTGCTAGCAGCTTAACGGTCAGCGGGAGCGATACGCAGTATTTT	CASSLTVSGSDTQYF
TRBV11-3	14	.	.	TRBJ2-3	TGTGCCAGCAGCTCTAGGACTCGGGGAGATACGCAGTATTTT	CASSSRTRGDTQYF
TRBV19	11	.	.	TRBJ2-2	TGTGCCAGTACAGACACCGGGGAGCTGTTTTTT	CASTDTGELFF
TRBV30	18	TRBD2	.	TRBJ2-5	TGTGCCTGGAGTGAAGCCTTCATTAGCGGGAGGGCCGGAGAGACCCAGTACTTC	CAWSEAFISGRAGETQYF
TRBV7-9	13	.	.	TRBJ1-1	TGTGCCAGCAGAGCCACGGGGGGTACTGAAGCTTTCTTT	CASRATGGTEAFF
TRBV2	15	TRBD2	.	TRBJ2-5	TGTGCCAGCGATGGCACTAGCGGCATCAAAGAGACCCAGTACTTC	CASDGTSGIKETQYF
TRBV6-5	14	TRBD2	.	TRBJ2-2	TGTGCCAGCTTGGGACTAGCAAGCACCGGGGAGCTGTTTTTT	CASLGLASTGELFF
TRBV6-5	15	.	.	TRBJ2-2	TGTGCCAGCAGTTACTCGTTTGGGAACACCGGGGAGCTGTTTTTT	CASSYSFGNTGELFF
TRBV5-1	13	TRBD2	few	TRBJ2-1	TGCGCCAGCAGCTTGGCCGGGCGGAGCGGGGGTTTCTTC	CASSLAGRSGGFF
TRBV6-5	15	TRBD1	once	TRBJ2-5	TGTGCCAGCAGTTACTCGACAGGGAACGGGGAGACCCAGTACTTC	CASSYSTGNGETQYF
TRBV7-3	17	TRBD1	.	TRBJ2-3	TGTGCCAGCAGCCACGGGACAGGGGTTGGTGTAGCAGATACGCAGTATTTT	CASSHGTGVGVADTQYF
TRBV27	17	.	.	TRBJ1-6	TGTGCCAGCAGTTTACTTCAGGGAAGCTCCTATAATTCACCCCTCCACTTT	CASSLLQGSSYNSPLHF
TRBV3-1/TRBV3-2	12	.	once	TRBJ2-5	TGTGCCAGCAGCCATGATGCGGAGACCCAGTACTTC	CASSHDAETQYF
TRBV27	14	TRBD1	.	TRBJ1-2	TGTGCCAGCAGTTTAAGGGGGCCTAACTATGGCTACACCTTC	CASSLRGPNYGYTF
TRBV5-8	15	.	.	TRBJ2-7	TGTGCCAGCAGCTTATGGGGAAGAGGATCCTACGAGCAGTACTTC	CASSLWGRGSYEQYF
TRBV7-2	14	.	once	TRBJ2-2	TGTGCCAGCAGCTTGCGGTACGGCACCGGGGAGCTGTTTTTT	CASSLRYGTGELFF
TRBV19	15	.	.	TRBJ2-2	TGTGCCACCTTTGAGGGCCACGCGAACACCGGGGAGCTGTTTTTT	CATFEGHANTGELFF
TRBV21-1	11	.	few	TRBJ1-5	TGTGCCAGCAGCCAGCGACAGCCCCAGCATTTT	CASSQRQPQHF
TRBV11-1	12	.	.	TRBJ2-3	TGTGCCAGCAGCTACAGGGCAGATACGCAGTATTTT	CASSYRADTQYF
TRBV3-1/TRBV3-2	16	TRBD2	.	TRBJ2-7	TGTGCCAGCAGCCCTGGGACTAGCGGGCCCTCCTACGAGCAGTACTTC	CASSPGTSGPSYEQYF
TRBV29-1	15	TRBD1	.	TRBJ1-2	TGCAGCGCCGGGACAGGGTCAGCCGTTAACTATGGCTACACCTTC	CSAGTGSAVNYGYTF
TRBV7-9	18	.	.	TRBJ2-6	TGTGCCAGCAGCGCCCCGGGACCGGAGGACTCTGGGGCCAACGTCCTGACTTTC	CASSAPGPEDSGANVLTF
TRBV7-9	15	.	.	TRBJ1-3	TGTGCCAGCAGCCCAGAGGGGGGCTCTGGAAACACCATATATTTT	CASSPEGGSGNTIYF
TRBV30	17	.	few	TRBJ1-3	TGTGCCTGGAGTGTACGGTGGGGGACGAGCTCTGGAAACACCATATATTTT	CAWSVRWGTSSGNTIYF
TRBV6-5	15	.	.	TRBJ2-7	TGTGCCAGCAGTCCATTAGACAGGGACTACCACGAGCAGTACTTC	CASSPLDRDYHEQYF
TRBV7-8	16	TRBD2	.	TRBJ2-1	TGTGCCAGCAGCTCAGTGCTAGCGGGAGTCTACAATGAGCAGTTCTTC	CASSSVLAGVYNEQFF
TRBV2	12	.	.	TRBJ2-1	TGTGCCAGCACCCCGCGTGCAGGGGAGCAGTTCTTC	CASTPRAGEQFF
TRBV6-1	16	.	.	TRBJ1-5	TGTGCCAGCAGTGTTTCCTTTGTGGGAAGCAATCAGCCCCAGCATTTT	CASSVSFVGSNQPQHF
TRBV7-2	16	TRBD2	.	TRBJ2-7	TGTGCCAGCAGCTTATCCGGCCTAGCGGGGTCCTACGAGCAGTACTTC	CASSLSGLAGSYEQYF
TRBV6-2/TRBV6-3	14	TRBD2	.	TRBJ2-5	TGTGCCAGCAGCACTCCGGGGGGTTCTGAGACCCAGTACTTC	CASSTPGGSETQYF
TRBV10-3	13	TRBD1	.	TRBJ1-1	TGTGCCATCAGGGGACAGGCTGGGACTGAAGCTTTCTTT	CAIRGQAGTEAFF
TRBV2	15	.	.	TRBJ1-3	TGTGCCAGCAGACTAAGGGAGTTGGGGGGAAACACCATATATTTT	CASRLRELGGNTIYF
TRBV20-1	11	.	.	TRBJ1-2	TGCAGTGCTCCCGGACTTTATGGCTACACCTTC	CSAPGLYGYTF